The entry below describes one TCR beta chain. In the authors' methods: Cell counts per sample came from amplifying reference gene primers. TCRdb's copy holds only in-frame clones and misses some; the assay was immunoSEQ multiplex PCR. That table gives V, J and clone size, and the DNA gave D and trimming. The sample yields under 250,000 clones, roughly 87% seen once. The data originate from a study of blood T cell repertoires in COVID-19. This CDR3 is built from 15 residues. Germline V CDR1 and CDR2: SGHAT, FQNNGV. With 1 base removed from V and 0 bases from J, the gap between germline ends came to 10 bases.

The sequence derives from a man aged 18 to 30 with active or convalescent COVID-19. Sequenced material: peripheral blood. The chain joins TRBV11-2 to TRBJ2-7, with a possible D match to TRBD1 (5 bases). The DNA of the CDR3 is TGTGCCAGCAGCTTAGGGGCAGGGTCCTCCTACGAGCAGTACTTC. This sequence encodes CASSLGAGSSYEQYF. The entire variable domain, with the rest obtained from reference TRBV11-2 and TRBJ2-7, is as follows: EAGVAQSPRYKIIEKRQSVAFWCNPISGHATLYWYQQILGQGPKLLIQFQNNGVVDDSQLPKDRFSAERLKGVDSTLKIQPAKLEDSAVYLCASSLGAGSSYEQYFGPGTRLTVT.